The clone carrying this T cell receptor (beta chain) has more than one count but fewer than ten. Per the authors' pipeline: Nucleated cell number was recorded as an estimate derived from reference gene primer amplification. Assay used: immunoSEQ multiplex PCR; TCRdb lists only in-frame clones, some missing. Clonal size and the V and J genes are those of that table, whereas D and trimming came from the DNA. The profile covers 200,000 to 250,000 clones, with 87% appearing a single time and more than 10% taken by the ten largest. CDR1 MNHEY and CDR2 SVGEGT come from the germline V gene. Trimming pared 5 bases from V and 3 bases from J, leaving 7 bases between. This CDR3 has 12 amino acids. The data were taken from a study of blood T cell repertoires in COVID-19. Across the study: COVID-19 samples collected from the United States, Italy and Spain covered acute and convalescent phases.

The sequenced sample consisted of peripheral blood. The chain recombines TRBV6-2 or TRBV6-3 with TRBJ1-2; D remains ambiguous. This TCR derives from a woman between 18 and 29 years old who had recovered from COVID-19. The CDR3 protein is CASSLQDYGYTF. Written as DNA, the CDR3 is TGTGCCAGCAGTCTTCAGGACTATGGCTACACCTTC.